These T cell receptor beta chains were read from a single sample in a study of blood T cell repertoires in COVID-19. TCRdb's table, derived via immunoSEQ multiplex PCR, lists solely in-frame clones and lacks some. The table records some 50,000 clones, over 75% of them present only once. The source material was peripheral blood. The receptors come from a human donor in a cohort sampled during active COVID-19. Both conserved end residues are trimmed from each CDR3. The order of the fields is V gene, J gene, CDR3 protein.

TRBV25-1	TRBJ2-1	ASSEPRGLAENEQF
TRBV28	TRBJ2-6	ASRPRGTHSGANVLT
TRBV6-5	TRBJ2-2	ASRSPGGTGELF
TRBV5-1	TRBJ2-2	ASSLVGARDTGELF
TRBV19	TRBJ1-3	ASGGQGVSGNTIY
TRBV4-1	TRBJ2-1	ASSQDGRESSYNEQF
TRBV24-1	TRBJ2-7	ATSDPGTVTQQY
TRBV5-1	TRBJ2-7	ASSSGQGGNEGQY
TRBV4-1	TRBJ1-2	ASSQVPGTGGASYT
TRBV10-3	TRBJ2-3	AIRVTAEDTQY
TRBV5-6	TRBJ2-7	ASSLADGTSGYEQY
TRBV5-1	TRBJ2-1	ASSSRTAYNEQF
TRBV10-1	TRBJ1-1	ASTPGQGADEAF
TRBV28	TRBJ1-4	ASTLGTSGAEKLF
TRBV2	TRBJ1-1	ASRTRQGHTEAF
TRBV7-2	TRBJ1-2	ASRYSGAYGYT
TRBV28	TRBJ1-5	ASSFRQPQH
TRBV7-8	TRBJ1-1	ASSFLGMNTEAF
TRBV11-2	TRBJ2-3	ASSRQGNSDTQY
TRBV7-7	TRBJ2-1	ASSSSSGAYNEQF
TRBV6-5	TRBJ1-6	ASSPRDRSNSPLH
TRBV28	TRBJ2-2	ASSAINDRDTGELF
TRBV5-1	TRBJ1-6	ASSIQPYNSPLH
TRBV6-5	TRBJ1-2	ASRNGDGYT
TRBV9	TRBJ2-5	ASATGPKETQY
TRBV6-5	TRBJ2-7	ASSRDRGMDEQY
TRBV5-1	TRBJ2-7	ASSLDRAPYEQY
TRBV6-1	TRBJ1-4	ASSEMAATNEKLF
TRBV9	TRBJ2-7	ASSVAGDLSYEQY
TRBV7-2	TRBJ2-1	ASSLVGGGPLF
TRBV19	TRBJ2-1	ASSIGTGVNEQF
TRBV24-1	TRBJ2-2	ATSDFRDSNTGELF
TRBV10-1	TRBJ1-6	ASSDQYNSPLH
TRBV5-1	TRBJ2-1	ASSWAGLEGPYNEQF
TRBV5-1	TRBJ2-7	ASSLRWDRGGEQY
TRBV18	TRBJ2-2	ASSRDRSNTGELF